A selection of T cell receptor beta chains follows, all from one sample in a study of blood T cell repertoires in COVID-19. Sequencing was performed with immunoSEQ multiplex PCR; in TCRdb, only in-frame clones are kept and a portion is missing. The sample lists approximately 140,000 clones, 88% occurring once. The sequencing input was peripheral blood. Every receptor here comes from a woman in her fifties or sixties with acute or convalescent COVID-19. The CDR3 runs from the conserved cysteine through the conserved F or W. The D gene is left open where the match is weak. A clone size is listed for some rows: how often the clone was seen (once, few, many), or a class if it is expanded.

TGTGCCAGTAGTATCCCGGGACAGGGATCTGGAAACACCATATATTTT CASSIPGQGSGNTIYF TRBV19 NA TRBD1 TRBJ1-3
TGCAGCGTCTTCAGGGGGCGAGCTTTCTTT CSVFRGRAFF TRBV29-1 NA TRBD1 TRBJ1-1
TGCGCCAGCAGCTTTACAGGGGCTGGGAGCACTGAAGCTTTCTTT CASSFTGAGSTEAFF TRBV5-1 NA TRBD1 TRBJ1-1
TGCGCCAGCAGCTTGGTCGGTCTAGCTGACAATGAGCAGTTCTTC CASSLVGLADNEQFF TRBV5-1 once NA TRBJ2-1
TGTGCCAGCAGCATTCGCCCCTCGCGGGGGGGCTATGAGCAGTTCTTC CASSIRPSRGGYEQFF TRBV7-2 NA TRBD2 TRBJ2-1
TGTGCCAGCAGCAAGACAGGGTTGAACGCCGGGGAGCTGTTTTTT CASSKTGLNAGELFF TRBV28 NA TRBD1 TRBJ2-2
TGTGCCAGCAGCGTAGGGGGACAGGGGTCCAATGAGCAGTTCTTC CASSVGGQGSNEQFF TRBV9 NA TRBD1 TRBJ2-1
TGTGCCAGCAGCTTAGACAGGGGGCTGTGGTCACCCCTCCACTTT CASSLDRGLWSPLHF TRBV11-2 NA TRBD1 TRBJ1-6
TGTGCCAGCAGCTTCGGGGGGCTCGGGGAGCTGTTTTTT CASSFGGLGELFF TRBV13 NA NA TRBJ2-2
TGTGCCAGTAGTATGTCTCAGCGCACGACCTATTTCGGCTACACCTTC CASSMSQRTTYFGYTF TRBV19 NA NA TRBJ1-2
TGTGCCAGCAGCGAAGTGGGGGGGTTTCAACCCTACGAGCAGTACTTC CASSEVGGFQPYEQYF TRBV5-6 NA TRBD2 TRBJ2-7
TGCAGCGTTGCCTTGGGGCAGAACTATGGCTACACCTTC CSVALGQNYGYTF TRBV29-1 NA NA TRBJ1-2
TGTGCCAGCAGTCCCGAGAGGCTTTTGTACTACGAGCAGTACTTC CASSPERLLYYEQYF TRBV6-5 NA NA TRBJ2-7
TGTGCCAGCAGCTTAGGGAGCTCTGGAAACACCATATATTTT CASSLGSSGNTIYF TRBV11-3 NA NA TRBJ1-3
TGTGCCAGCAGGCCGATGAGGGGGTCGGAATATGGCTACACCTTC CASRPMRGSEYGYTF TRBV28 few NA TRBJ1-2
TGTGCCAGCAGCCAAGTGTTAGGGGCCGTAGGTACCGGGGAGCTGTTTTTT CASSQVLGAVGTGELFF TRBV4-2 NA NA TRBJ2-2
TGTGCCAGTAGTATAAGGGGGTCCGGGGAGCTGTTTTTT CASSIRGSGELFF TRBV19 NA NA TRBJ2-2
TGTGCCAGCAGTTTCTACTTGCGGGGACAGGGGGCCAACGAGCAGTACTTC CASSFYLRGQGANEQYF TRBV28 NA TRBD1 TRBJ2-7
TGTGCCTGCGCAACTCAGGGGTCTGGCTACACCTTC CACATQGSGYTF TRBV30 NA NA TRBJ1-2
TGTGCCAGCAGCAAGGACGGGAGCTCCTATAATTCACCCCTCCACTTT CASSKDGSSYNSPLHF TRBV7-3 NA NA TRBJ1-6
TGTGCCAGCAGCGTAGCAGCTAGCGGCTCCTACAATGAGCAGTTCTTC CASSVAASGSYNEQFF TRBV9 NA TRBD2 TRBJ2-1
TGTGCCAGCAGTTACTCATGGCGGAATTCACCCCTCCACTTT CASSYSWRNSPLHF TRBV6-2/TRBV6-3 NA NA TRBJ1-6
TGTGCCAGTAGTACAACAGCGAACACTGAAGCTTTCTTT CASSTTANTEAFF TRBV19 NA NA TRBJ1-1
TGTGCCAGCAGCTTTCGGGAGGACACTGAAGCTTTCTTT CASSFREDTEAFF TRBV7-3 NA NA TRBJ1-1
TGTGCCAGCACTAAAGTGGGACAGGTGCGAGGCTACACCTTC CASTKVGQVRGYTF TRBV6-5 NA TRBD1 TRBJ1-2
TGTGCCAGCAGCGTAGACTCCTTCCCGAACTATGGCTACACCTTC CASSVDSFPNYGYTF TRBV9 NA NA TRBJ1-2
TGTGCCAGCAGCTCCGTACTCCAGGGGCGTGAAGCTTTCTTT CASSSVLQGREAFF TRBV7-2 few NA TRBJ1-1
TGTGCCAGTAGTATAGGAGGAGGGATGAACACTGAAGCTTTCTTT CASSIGGGMNTEAFF TRBV19 NA NA TRBJ1-1
TGTGCCAGCAGCTTAAGCGGGGGGCATTACAATGAGCAGTTCTTC CASSLSGGHYNEQFF TRBV7-8 NA TRBD2 TRBJ2-1
TGTGCCAGCAGTTCTACCGGGACAGGGCGCAATCAGCCCCAGCATTTT CASSSTGTGRNQPQHF TRBV6-2/TRBV6-3 NA TRBD1 TRBJ1-5
TGCGCCAGCAGCTTCACAGGGGCTAACACTGAAGCTTTCTTT CASSFTGANTEAFF TRBV5-1 once TRBD1 TRBJ1-1
TGTGCCAGCAGCCGAAGCTTCGTCGAGCCGAACACTGAAGCTTTCTTT CASSRSFVEPNTEAFF TRBV3-1/TRBV3-2 NA NA TRBJ1-1
TGCGCCAGCAGCCAACAGACAGGGTATGGAAACACCATATATTTT CASSQQTGYGNTIYF TRBV4-3 NA TRBD1 TRBJ1-3
TGCGCCAGCCGGACCGGGACAGGACGCACCGGGGAGCTGTTTTTT CASRTGTGRTGELFF TRBV5-1 NA TRBD1 TRBJ2-2
TGTGCCAGCAGCCCCCGACAGGGGTGGGACACTGAAGCTTTCTTT CASSPRQGWDTEAFF TRBV9 NA TRBD1 TRBJ1-1
TGTGCCAGCAGCTTAGCGGTTCTCTCCTACAATGAGCAGTTCTTC CASSLAVLSYNEQFF TRBV13 NA NA TRBJ2-1
TGTGCCAGCAGTGACTCGACAGGGAGGTTGGGAGGCTACACCTTC CASSDSTGRLGGYTF TRBV6-4 NA TRBD1 TRBJ1-2
TGTGCCGTTGGGAGCTCCTATAATTCACCCCTCCACTTT CAVGSSYNSPLHF TRBV10-3 NA NA TRBJ1-6
TGTGCCAGCAACACTCAGGGGACAGGGTCTGACTACACCTTC CASNTQGTGSDYTF TRBV3-1/TRBV3-2 NA TRBD1 TRBJ1-2
TGCGCCAGCTATAGCGGGGGGACTCCCTACGAGCAGTACTTC CASYSGGTPYEQYF TRBV5-1 NA TRBD2 TRBJ2-7
TGCAGTGTGAGAGGCAATGAAGCTTTCTTT CSVRGNEAFF TRBV20-1 NA NA TRBJ1-1
TGTGCCAGCAGCTTTTCAGGCTACAATGAAAAACTGTTTTTT CASSFSGYNEKLFF TRBV7-2 NA NA TRBJ1-4
TGTGCCAGCCGACAGGGTTGGTCCTACGAGCAGTACTTC CASRQGWSYEQYF TRBV28 NA TRBD1 TRBJ2-7
TGTGCCAGCAGTTACCTAGCCGGCAGACAAAATTCACCCCTCCACTTT CASSYLAGRQNSPLHF TRBV6-5 once NA TRBJ1-6
TGTGCCAGCAGCCAGGGACAGAACTATGGCTACACCTTC CASSQGQNYGYTF TRBV7-2 NA TRBD1 TRBJ1-2
TGTGCCATCAGGCCGGGACAGGAAAATTCACCCCTCCACTTT CAIRPGQENSPLHF TRBV10-3 NA TRBD1 TRBJ1-6
TGTGCCAGCAGCCCACCTGGACCAAGACAGATACACGAGCAGTACTTC CASSPPGPRQIHEQYF TRBV3-1/TRBV3-2 NA NA TRBJ2-7
TGTGCCAGCAGTCTCCCCGAACAGGGGATGGGGTATGGCTACACCTTC CASSLPEQGMGYGYTF TRBV28 NA TRBD1 TRBJ1-2
TGCGCCAGCAGCGTGAGTGGGGGCCGGCAAGAGACCCAGTACTTC CASSVSGGRQETQYF TRBV5-1 NA NA TRBJ2-5